This T cell receptor (beta chain) was observed in a study of T cells in Graves' hyperthyroidism and ophthalmopathy. Template material for amplifying TCR beta CDR3 regions consisted of RNA transcripts. In the first-round RT-PCR of the TCR CDR3, the HTBI primer set was used. TCRdb used MiXCR to reprocess the multiplex PCR reads, holding one entry per CDR3 protein. Of roughly 710,000 distinct CDR3 sequences in the sample, about a third were seen once. The sample taken for sequencing was blood. This clonotype was obtained from a woman aged 35 to 49 with Graves' hyperthyroidism.

CDR3 coding DNA: TGTGCCAGCAGTTACTCTAAGACAGGCAAGGGCACTGAAGCTTTCTTT. This codes for CASSYSKTGKGTEAFF. V is TRBV7-8 and J is TRBJ1-1; D perhaps matches TRBD1 (6 bases). Germline V gene lookup returns CDR1 SGHVS and CDR2 FQNEAQ. The CDR3 loop spans 16 amino acids. V lost 6 bases and J 4 bases, leaving 21 bases between the germline ends.